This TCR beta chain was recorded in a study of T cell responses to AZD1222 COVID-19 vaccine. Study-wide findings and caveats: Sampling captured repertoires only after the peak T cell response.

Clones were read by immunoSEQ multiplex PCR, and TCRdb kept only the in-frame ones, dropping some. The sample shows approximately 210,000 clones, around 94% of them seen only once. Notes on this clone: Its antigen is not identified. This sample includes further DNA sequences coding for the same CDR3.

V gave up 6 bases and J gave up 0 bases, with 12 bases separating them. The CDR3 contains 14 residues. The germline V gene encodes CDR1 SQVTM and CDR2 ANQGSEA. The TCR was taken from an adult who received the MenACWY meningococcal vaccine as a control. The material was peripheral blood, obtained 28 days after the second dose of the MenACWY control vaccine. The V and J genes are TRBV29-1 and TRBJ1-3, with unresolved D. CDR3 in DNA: TGCAGCGTAGGCCTAGGGCACTCTGGAAACACCATATATTTT. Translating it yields CSVGLGHSGNTIYF. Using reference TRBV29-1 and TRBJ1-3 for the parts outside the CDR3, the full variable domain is SAVISQKPSRDICQRGTSLTIQCQVDSQVTMMFWYRQQPGQSLTLIATANQGSEATYESGFVIDKFPISRPNLTFSTLTVSNMSPEDSSIYLCSVGLGHSGNTIYFGEGSWLTVV.